One and the same sample provided the 14 T cell receptor beta chains below, sequenced in a study of CD8 T cells in ankylosing spondylitis. Study-wide findings and caveats: Fewer than ten highly homologous variants made up a TCR beta motif, and this motif appeared characteristic of ankylosing spondylitis blood.

MiXCR, run by TCRdb on the 5' RACE reads, gives a single entry per CDR3 protein. The sample has 750,000 to 850,000 distinct CDR3 sequences, approximately 10% seen once. These TCRs are of unknown antigen specificity. Specimen: blood, either unsorted or a sorted T cell fraction (not recorded which). Receptors were obtained from a male donor with ankylosing spondylitis.

This chain links TRBV4-1 with TRBJ1-1; 7 nucleotides line up with TRBD1. V was clipped by 4 bases and J by 1 base; unmatched bases: 6. Germline lookup yields CDR1 MGHRA and CDR2 YSYEKL. The CDR3 sequence is 15 residues long. The CDR3 region has the DNA TGCGCCAGCAGCCTTATTCGACAGGGGAACACTGAAGCTTTCTTT. Translated, it gives CASSLIRQGNTEAFF.

This clonotype was counted at least ten times. This chain links TRBV6-5 with TRBJ1-1; D is unresolved. V lost 0 bases, J lost 0 bases, and 8 bases lay in between. There are 15 residues in the CDR3. CDR1 and CDR2 (germline): MNHEY, SVGAGI. The CDR3 loop is CASSYSIGLNTEAFF. In DNA, the CDR3 is TGTGCCAGCAGTTACTCGATCGGATTGAACACTGAAGCTTTCTTT.

V gene TRBV6-1 combines with J gene TRBJ2-1, with 7 bases matching TRBD2. CDR1 is MNHNS, CDR2 SASEGT, per germline. CDR3 length: 13 residues. The ends lost 8 bases at V and 8 bases at J; junction bases unmatched: 9. CDR3 residues: CASSYRGSYEQFF. CDR3 sequence (DNA): TGTGCCAGCTCCTACCGCGGGAGTTATGAGCAGTTCTTC.

The rearrangement joins TRBV20-1 to TRBJ2-6, with D possibly TRBD1 on 6 matching bases. Germline loops: CDR1 DFQATT, CDR2 SNEGSKA (reference sequence). The CDR3 runs to 15 residues. Trimming stripped 7 bases from V and 2 bases from J, with 15 bases between. The CDR3 DNA is TGCAGTGGGAACAGGGACCGCGCTGGGGCCAACGTCCTGACTTTC. It codes for CSGNRDRAGANVLTF.

V usage is TRBV4-3 and J usage is TRBJ2-7; 10 nucleotides line up with TRBD1. Germline assignment: CDR1 LGHNA and CDR2 YSLEER. This CDR3 contains 18 residues. Trimming at V came to 0 bases and at J to 5 bases, leaving 13 bases not matched to a gene. For the CDR3, the DNA is TGCGCCAGCAGCCAAGATCCAGAGTTCCGGGACAGGGGCCACGAGCAGTACTTC. Protein sequence: CASSQDPEFRDRGHEQYF.

This clonotype showed up just a few times. This chain joins TRBV20-1 and TRBJ2-5; D not certain. Per the germline V gene, CDR1 is DFQATT and CDR2 is SNEGSKA (reference sequence). CDR3 length: 12 amino acids. Trimming pared 1 base from V and 3 bases from J, leaving 6 bases between. The DNA of the CDR3 is TGCAGTGCTAGAGGCGTGAAAGAGACCCAGTACTTC. Translating it yields CSARGVKETQYF.

The rearrangement uses TRBV4-1 and TRBJ1-1; 12 bases map to TRBD1. The length of the CDR3 is 16 residues. Germline CDR1 MGHRA, CDR2 YSYEKL. J gave up 10 bases and V 2 bases, and 11 bases lay outside the gene matches. CDR3 protein: CASSQPTRDRGPRAFF. DNA of the CDR3: TGCGCCAGCAGCCAACCCACCCGGGACAGGGGGCCTCGAGCTTTCTTT.

The gene calls are TRBV7-2 and TRBJ1-4; maybe TRBD1 (5 bases). Per germline, CDR1 SGHTA and CDR2 FQGNSA. CDR3 length: 15 residues. Trimming took off 3 bases at V and 8 bases at J, with 16 bases between the two ends. As DNA, the CDR3 is TGTGCCAGCAGCTTCGGGGCATCACGAGGAGAAAAACTGTTTTTT. Translating gives CASSFGASRGEKLFF.

This clonotype was counted only a few times. This chain connects TRBV4-2 to TRBJ2-1; 11 bases are shared with TRBD2. This CDR3 has 21 residues. J was trimmed by 3 bases and V by 0 bases; bases with no gene match: 16. The V gene's germline CDR1 is LGHNA and CDR2 YNFKEQ. The CDR3 spells CASSQEIVLAGGPTLYNEQFF. In DNA form, the CDR3 reads TGTGCCAGCAGCCAAGAGATCGTCCTAGCGGGAGGCCCCACACTCTACAATGAGCAGTTCTTC.

This clonotype came up a few times. The V gene is TRBV6-2 or TRBV6-3, the J gene TRBJ2-7; D is undetermined. The CDR3 runs to 13 residues. Germline CDR1 and CDR2: MNHEY and SVGEGT. Trimming left V 2 bases short and J 6 bases short, with 11 bases between. Here the CDR3 reads CASSYPGPGEQYF. Here the CDR3 DNA reads TGTGCCAGCAGTTACCCCGGACCGGGCGAGCAGTACTTC.

Comments on this clonotype: At one boundary the junction diverges from the germline segment, which might be a read error. The gene calls are TRBV20-1 and TRBJ2-4; D possibly uses TRBD1 or TRBD2 (5 bases each). Looked up from germline, CDR1 is DFQATT and CDR2 is SNEGSKA (reference sequence). The CDR3 is made up of 13 amino acids. CDR3 sequence reads: CSARARDRAKLHF. The CDR3 DNA follows: TGCAGTGCTAGGGCCAGGGACCGAGCCAAGTTGCACTTC.

Many counts were recorded for this clonotype. V is TRBV5-1 and J is TRBJ1-2; D is uncertain. With 5 bases removed from V and 4 bases from J, the gap between germline ends came to 18 bases. This CDR3 is 15 amino acids long. From germline, CDR1 is SGHRS and CDR2 YFSETQ. The CDR3: CASSSDYTETYGYTF. DNA for the CDR3: TGCGCCAGCAGTTCTGATTATACAGAAACCTATGGCTACACCTTC.

This clonotype was detected a few times. The gene calls are TRBV20-1 and TRBJ2-5, with D maybe TRBD1 (6 bases). This CDR3 has 14 amino acids. V was clipped by 3 bases and J by 4 bases, with 15 bases between them. CDR1 DFQATT and CDR2 SNEGSKA come from the germline V gene (reference sequence). The DNA of the CDR3 is TGCAGTGCTAGCTCCAGGGGCGGACGAGAGACCCAGTACTTC. It is translated as CSASSRGGRETQYF.

This clonotype was counted many times. The rearrangement links TRBV27 to TRBJ2-4; D might be TRBD2 (5 bases). From germline, CDR1 is MNHEY and CDR2 SMNVEV (reference sequence). V lost 4 bases to trimming and J lost 1 base, with 5 bases between them. This CDR3 has 13 residues. CDR3 sequence (DNA): TGTGCCAGCAGTTCGGGGGCCAAAAACATTCAGTACTTC. Residues: CASSSGAKNIQYF.